The next 19 T cell receptor beta chains were all read from a single sample in a study of T cells after yellow fever vaccination. Each CDR3 protein gets one entry after TCRdb re-called the 5' RACE reads with MiXCR. Of 250,000 to 300,000 distinct CDR3 sequences listed, around 10% are singletons. The sequencing used CD4+ T cells sorted from PBMCs, collected 5 days after the yellow fever booster vaccination. Receptor source: a man aged 18 to 30 who received the YFV17D yellow fever vaccine.

The V call is TRBV10-1, the J call TRBJ2-5; perhaps D is TRBD1 or TRBD2 (5 bases each). The CDR3 has 14 amino acids. Germline V gives CDR1 WNHNN, CDR2 SYGVQD (reference sequence). The germline V and J ends were trimmed by 3 bases and 4 bases, with 12 bases remaining between them. In DNA form, the CDR3 reads TGCGCCAGCAGTGACAGCTCTGGGGGAGAGACCCAGTACTTC. This encodes CASSDSSGGETQYF.

This clonotype was seen ten or more times. The V gene is TRBV10-3, the J gene TRBJ2-1, with D possibly TRBD2 on 5 matching bases. The CDR3 contains 14 residues. V was shortened by 4 bases and J by 1 base, with 8 bases between the two germline ends. Looked up from germline, CDR1 is ENHRY and CDR2 is SYGVKD. CDR3 nucleotide sequence: TGTGCCATCAGTGTACCGGGGTCCTACAATGAGCAGTTCTTC. This gives the protein CAISVPGSYNEQFF.

This clonotype appeared many times. V is TRBV5-1 and J is TRBJ2-5; perhaps TRBD2 as D (5 bases). Trimming left V 0 bases short and J 4 bases short, with 10 bases between. In germline, CDR1 is SGHRS, CDR2 YFSETQ. The length of the CDR3 is 14 residues. The CDR3 reads CASSLEGSGETQYF. CDR3 in DNA: TGCGCCAGCAGCTTGGAAGGGAGCGGAGAGACCCAGTACTTC.

This clonotype was counted at least ten times. The J gene is TRBJ2-1, the V gene TRBV12-3 or TRBV12-4, with D hard to call. The V gene lost 4 bases and the J gene lost 15 bases, with 13 bases spanning the gap. The CDR3 is 11 residues long. The CDR3 DNA sequence: TGTGCCAGCAGTTCGTGGCTAAATTGGTTCTTC. Translation gives CASSSWLNWFF.

The J gene is TRBJ2-5, the V gene TRBV6-2 or TRBV6-3; a possible D gene is TRBD1 (6 bases). The CDR3 sequence is 14 residues long. The germline V gene has CDR1 MNHEY and CDR2 SVGEGT. Trimming stripped 4 bases from V and 5 bases from J, with 14 bases between. The CDR3: CASSSLQGWETQYF. As DNA, the CDR3 is TGTGCCAGCAGTTCACTACAGGGATGGGAGACCCAGTACTTC.

A few counts support this clonotype. The chain combines TRBV18 with TRBJ1-1, with 7 bases lining up with TRBD1. The CDR3 runs to 13 residues. V was pared by 6 bases and J by 3 bases, with 4 bases of the junction left unmatched. The germline V gene encodes CDR1 KGHSH and CDR2 LQKENI. In DNA form, the CDR3 reads TGTGCCAGCTCCGAGGGGGCTGACACTGAAGCTTTCTTT. This codes for CASSEGADTEAFF.

This clonotype was found a few times. The rearrangement uses TRBV12-3 or TRBV12-4 and TRBJ2-1, with D possibly TRBD1 on 6 matching bases. V lost 5 bases and J 5 bases, leaving 13 bases between the germline ends. The CDR3 loop spans 14 amino acids. The CDR3 loop is CASSKTGSNNEQFF. The CDR3 nucleotides read TGTGCCAGCAGTAAGACAGGTTCAAACAATGAGCAGTTCTTC.

This clonotype has a handful of counts. The J gene is TRBJ2-7, the V gene TRBV6-1; D ambiguous. CDR1 and CDR2 (germline): MNHNS, SASEGT. V was cut by 6 bases and J by 9 bases, with 18 bases left in between. CDR3 length: 13 amino acids. The DNA for the CDR3 is TGTGCCAGCAGCGGTGTTGTCCGTTCGGGGCAGTACTTC. It is translated as CASSGVVRSGQYF.

The V gene is TRBV12-3 or TRBV12-4, the J gene TRBJ2-4; D gene uncertain. Trimming removed 5 bases at V and 0 bases at J, with 11 bases between. The CDR3 contains 15 residues. CDR3 DNA: TGTGCCAGCAGTCCCCAGCTAGTAGCCAAAAACATTCAGTACTTC. Its translation is CASSPQLVAKNIQYF.

The V gene is TRBV3-1, the J gene TRBJ1-2; 7 bases match TRBD1. The CDR3 has 15 residues. The ends lost 3 bases at V and 1 base at J; junction bases unmatched: 5. Germline loops: CDR1 LGHDT, CDR2 YNNKEL (reference sequence). CDR3 DNA: TGTGCCAGCAGCCATACAGGGGAAGGTAACTATGGCTACACCTTC. Protein: CASSHTGEGNYGYTF.

This clonotype was seen many times. The V and J genes are TRBV27 and TRBJ2-6; D is undetermined. The CDR3 length is 13 residues. V lost 9 bases and J 1 base, leaving 7 bases between the germline ends. In germline, CDR1 is MNHEY, CDR2 SMNVEV (reference sequence). CDR3 region: CASRTSGANVLTF. The CDR3 nucleotides are TGTGCCAGTAGAACTTCTGGGGCCAACGTCCTGACTTTC.

This clonotype was picked up many times. CDR3: CASSLALGGRDIQYF. The CDR3 DNA sequence: TGTGCCAGCAGCTTAGCGCTGGGGGGGCGGGACATTCAGTACTTC. The chain carries TRBV7-2 and TRBJ2-4, with D possibly TRBD2 on 7 matching bases. CDR1 and CDR2 (germline): SGHTA, FQGNSA. CDR3 length: 15 residues. V was cut by 0 bases and J by 8 bases, with 14 bases left in between.

This rearrangement joins TRBV29-1 to TRBJ2-3, with D possibly being TRBD1 (7 bases). CDR3 length: 13 residues. The germline CDR1 and CDR2 sequences are SQVTM and ANQGSEA. CDR3 sequence (DNA): TGCGGAGGGGGCCAGGTGGATTCCGATACGCAGTATTTT. Translated: CGGGQVDSDTQYF.

This clonotype was picked up a small number of times. The chain recombines TRBV7-9 with TRBJ2-3, with D uncertain. Trimming pared 6 bases from V and 2 bases from J, leaving 6 bases between. This CDR3 is 12 amino acids long. The germline CDR1 and CDR2 sequences are SEHNR and FQNEAQ (reference sequence). The CDR3 DNA is TGTGCCAGCAGTGTAAACACAGATACGCAGTATTTT. Encoded protein: CASSVNTDTQYF.

The V and J genes are TRBV18 and TRBJ1-3; D is unclear. The CDR3 runs to 18 residues. V gave up 0 bases and J gave up 0 bases, with 15 bases separating them. Germline CDR1 KGHSH, CDR2 LQKENI. The DNA of the CDR3 is TGTGCCAGCTCACCACCGATTGGAGGGATGAGCTCTGGAAACACCATATATTTT. Translation: CASSPPIGGMSSGNTIYF.

The V and J genes are TRBV5-6 and TRBJ2-7, with 11 bases fitting TRBD2. Germline CDR1 SGHDT, CDR2 YYEEEE. The CDR3 covers 15 residues. V shed 6 bases, J shed 2 bases, and the junction held 7 bases outside the gene matches. The CDR3 reads CASTRLAGPAYEQYV. Here the CDR3 DNA reads TGTGCCAGCACCAGACTAGCGGGGCCCGCCTACGAGCAGTACGTC.

For the CDR3, the DNA is TGTGCCAGCAGGGGGGGGCGAGATACGCAGTATTTT. This codes for CASRGGRDTQYF. The J gene is TRBJ2-3, the V gene TRBV2; perhaps TRBD2 as D (7 bases). V lost 6 bases and J 5 bases, leaving 9 bases between the germline ends. CDR1 and CDR2 from the germline V gene are SNHLY and FYNNEI. The CDR3 sequence is 12 residues long.

The gene calls are TRBV7-9 and TRBJ1-2; D possibly corresponds to TRBD1 (6 bases). CDR3 size: 15 residues. V was shortened by 4 bases and J by 1 base, with 13 bases between the two germline ends. CDR1 SEHNR and CDR2 FQNEAQ come from the germline V gene (reference sequence). This CDR3 reads CASSSQGGDNYGYTF. CDR3 nucleotide sequence: TGTGCCAGCAGCTCCCAAGGGGGGGATAACTATGGCTACACCTTC.

The table lists this clonotype with a few counts. The chain joins TRBV4-3 to TRBJ1-1, with 8 bases matching TRBD1. The CDR3 sequence is 17 residues long. Trimming at V came to 4 bases and at J to 0 bases, leaving 10 bases not matched to a gene. Germline V gene data show CDR1 as LGHNA and CDR2 as YSLEER. CDR3 sequence: CASSRSAGGLVNTEAFF. The CDR3 region has the DNA TGCGCCAGCAGCCGCAGCGCAGGGGGCTTGGTGAACACTGAAGCTTTCTTT.